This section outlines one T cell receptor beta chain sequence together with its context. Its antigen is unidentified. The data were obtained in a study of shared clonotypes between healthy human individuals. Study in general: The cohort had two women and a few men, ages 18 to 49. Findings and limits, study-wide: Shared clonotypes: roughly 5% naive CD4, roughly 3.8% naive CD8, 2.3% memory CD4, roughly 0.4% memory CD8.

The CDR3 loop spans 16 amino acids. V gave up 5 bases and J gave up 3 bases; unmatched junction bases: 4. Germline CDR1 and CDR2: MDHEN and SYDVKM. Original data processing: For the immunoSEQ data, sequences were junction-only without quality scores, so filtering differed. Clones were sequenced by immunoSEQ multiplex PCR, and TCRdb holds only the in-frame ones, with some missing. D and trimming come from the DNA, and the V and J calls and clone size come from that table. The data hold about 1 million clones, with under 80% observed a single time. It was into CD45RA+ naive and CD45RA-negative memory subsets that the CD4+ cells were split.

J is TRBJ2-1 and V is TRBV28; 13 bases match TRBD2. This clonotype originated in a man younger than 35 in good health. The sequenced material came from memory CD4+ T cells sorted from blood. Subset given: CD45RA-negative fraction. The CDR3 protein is CASSATSGGRYNEQFF. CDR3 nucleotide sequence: TGTGCCAGCAGTGCGACTAGCGGGGGGCGCTACAATGAGCAGTTCTTC.